Following are 17 T cell receptor beta chains from one sample sequenced in a study of early T cells in non-severe SARS-CoV-2 infection. One entry per CDR3 protein results from TCRdb running MiXCR on the 5' RACE reads. The repertoire consists of about 40,000 distinct CDR3 sequences, with roughly 4.7% occurring once and the leading ten covering less than 6%. Source material: whole blood. Receptor source: an adult who was a healthcare worker with PCR-confirmed SARS-CoV-2 infection or an uninfected control (not recorded which).

In this sample, this clonotype turned up many times. The chain couples TRBV20-1 to TRBJ2-2; perhaps D is TRBD1 or TRBD2 (5 bases each). Trimming pared 3 bases from V and 6 bases from J, leaving 17 bases between. Germline loops: CDR1 DFQATT, CDR2 SNEGSKA (reference sequence). This CDR3 has 15 amino acids. The CDR3 protein is CSASDGDAVAGELFF. DNA of the CDR3: TGCAGTGCTAGCGACGGGGACGCCGTAGCCGGGGAGCTGTTTTTT.

This clonotype was found many times. This chain uses TRBV6-1 with TRBJ1-1; TRBD1 is a possible D gene (6 bases). Germline loops: CDR1 MNHNS, CDR2 SASEGT. This CDR3 comprises 14 residues. The V and J ends lost 3 bases and 4 bases respectively, with 12 bases between them. The CDR3 DNA is TGTGCCAGCAGTGACTCAGGGGCTCTCACTGAAGCTTTCTTT. Amino acids: CASSDSGALTEAFF.

This clonotype was seen repeatedly, ten times or more. J is TRBJ1-6 and V is TRBV30; tentative D call: TRBD1 (6 bases). V gave up 0 bases and J gave up 7 bases, with 10 bases separating them. From germline, CDR1 is GTSNPN and CDR2 SVGIG (reference sequence). The CDR3 totals 14 residues. The CDR3 region has the DNA TGTGCCTGGAGTGTACAGGGATCCAATTCACCCCTCCACTTT. The encoded protein is CAWSVQGSNSPLHF.

This clonotype was observed a few times. The CDR3 sequence is CASSLPSGEADTQYF. DNA for the CDR3: TGCGCCAGCAGCTTGCCTAGCGGGGAGGCAGATACGCAGTATTTT. This chain uses TRBV5-1 with TRBJ2-3; 9 positions match TRBD2. The CDR3 contains 15 residues. Losses at the gene ends were 1 base for V and 4 bases for J; bases not matched to a gene: 4. Germline CDR1 SGHRS, CDR2 YFSETQ.

This clonotype showed up many times. The CDR3 here is CASSYGHVGEQYF. For the CDR3, the DNA is TGTGCCAGCAGTTACGGACACGTTGGTGAGCAGTACTTC. The chain couples TRBV6-2 or TRBV6-3 to TRBJ2-7; tentatively, D is TRBD1 (5 bases). Trimming pared 2 bases from V and 7 bases from J, leaving 12 bases between. Germline V gives CDR1 MNHEY, CDR2 SVGEGT. The CDR3 runs 13 residues.

This clonotype was recorded many times. Here the CDR3 reads CASSLSGAGAGDTQYF. The CDR3 DNA sequence: TGTGCCAGCAGCCTCTCCGGTGCGGGGGCTGGAGATACGCAGTATTTT. The chain couples TRBV7-2 to TRBJ2-3; D is perhaps TRBD2 (7 bases). Trimming stripped 5 bases from V and 5 bases from J, with 20 bases between. CDR1 and CDR2 (germline): SGHTA, FQGNSA. There are 16 residues in the CDR3.

At least ten counts were recorded for this clonotype. The V and J genes are TRBV30 and TRBJ1-2; D is possibly TRBD1 (5 bases). Germline V gene data show CDR1 as GTSNPN and CDR2 as SVGIG (reference sequence). V lost 3 bases and J 4 bases, leaving 15 bases between the germline ends. This CDR3 has 14 residues. The CDR3 DNA reads TGTGCCTGGAGCTCAGGGATCGTGAGCTATGGCTACACCTTC. Its translation is CAWSSGIVSYGYTF.

This clonotype was counted only a few times. The gene calls are TRBV7-8 and TRBJ2-3, with 9 bases that match TRBD1. The CDR3 covers 15 residues. The J segment lost 2 bases and the V segment lost 1 base, leaving 1 base of the junction unmatched. Germline CDR1 SGHVS, CDR2 FQNEAQ. CDR3 amino acids: CASSLGDRATDTQYF. The CDR3, as DNA: TGTGCCAGCAGCTTAGGGGACAGGGCCACAGATACGCAGTATTTT.

The J gene is TRBJ1-6, the V gene TRBV30, with TRBD1 matching 7 bases. The CDR3 sequence is 12 residues long. The V segment lost 5 bases and the J segment 7 bases; nucleotides outside the gene matches: 2. Germline CDR1 is GTSNPN and CDR2 is SVGIG (reference sequence). CDR3 amino acids: CAWGDRNSPLHF. The CDR3 DNA sequence: TGTGCCTGGGGGGACAGAAATTCACCCCTCCACTTT.

The CDR3, as DNA: TGCGCCAGCAGTCGTGACACGGACTATGGCTACACCTTC. Translating gives CASSRDTDYGYTF. J is TRBJ1-2 and V is TRBV5-1; D unresolved. CDR3 length: 13 amino acids. V lost 5 bases and J lost 3, with 11 bases in between. Germline CDR1 is SGHRS and CDR2 is YFSETQ.

This clonotype was seen at least ten times. The chain combines TRBV12-3 or TRBV12-4 with TRBJ1-1; 7 bases agree with TRBD1. The CDR3 contains 14 residues. Unmatched junction bases numbered 9, after V lost 3 bases and J lost 8 bases. The CDR3 DNA is TGTGCCAGCAGTTTGTCCAGGGGGGTCTCCGAAGCTTTCTTT. The encoded protein is CASSLSRGVSEAFF.

This clonotype was seen many times. This chain connects TRBV7-2 to TRBJ2-7, with 11 bases lining up with TRBD1. Germline CDR1 is SGHTA and CDR2 is FQGNSA. Trimming removed 7 bases from V and 3 bases from J; junction bases left unmatched: 5. The CDR3 spans 14 residues. The CDR3 loop is CASMPGTGGYEQYF. CDR3 coding DNA: TGTGCCAGCATGCCCGGGACAGGGGGCTACGAGCAGTACTTC.

This clonotype appeared many times. The V gene is TRBV3-1, the J gene TRBJ1-2; 7 bases map to TRBD1. V shed 6 bases, J shed 3 bases, and the junction held 4 bases outside the gene matches. Germline lookup yields CDR1 LGHDT and CDR2 YNNKEL (reference sequence). The CDR3 spans 13 residues. Written as DNA, the CDR3 is TGTGCCAGCAGTCTTGGGACAGACTATGGCTACACCTTC. Protein: CASSLGTDYGYTF.

This chain uses TRBV20-1 with TRBJ2-3; TRBD2 matches 7 bases. The germline CDR1 and CDR2 sequences are DFQATT and SNEGSKA (reference sequence). Trimming cost V 7 bases and J 0 bases; bases outside gene matches: 1. The CDR3 loop spans 12 amino acids. In DNA, the CDR3 is TGCAGTGTGGGAGGGAGCACAGATACGCAGTATTTT. Translation: CSVGGSTDTQYF.

This clonotype was seen only a few times. The rearrangement uses TRBV30 and TRBJ1-2; no firm D call. The CDR3 contains 11 residues. CDR1 is GTSNPN, CDR2 SVGIG, per germline (reference sequence). Trimming took 3 bases from V and 3 from J, leaving 5 bases between them. The CDR3, as DNA: TGTGCCTGGAGAGTTGACTATGGCTACACCTTC. It is translated as CAWRVDYGYTF.

This clonotype has at least ten counts. The chain carries TRBV3-1 and TRBJ2-7, with 7 bases identical to TRBD1. Germline loops: CDR1 LGHDT, CDR2 YNNKEL (reference sequence). Trimming cost V 2 bases and J 9 bases; bases outside gene matches: 4. This CDR3 comprises 12 residues. The CDR3 coding sequence is TGTGCCAGCAGCCAAAGGGGGCGTGGGCAGTACTTC. This gives the protein CASSQRGRGQYF.

This clonotype appeared many times. The V gene is TRBV20-1, the J gene TRBJ1-1; D is undetermined. Germline values: CDR1 DFQATT, CDR2 SNEGSKA (reference sequence). V lost 2 bases and J 7 bases, leaving 11 bases between the germline ends. This CDR3 has 12 amino acids. For the CDR3, the DNA is TGCAGTGCTAGAATGCGGATGAATGAAGCTTTCTTT. This encodes CSARMRMNEAFF.